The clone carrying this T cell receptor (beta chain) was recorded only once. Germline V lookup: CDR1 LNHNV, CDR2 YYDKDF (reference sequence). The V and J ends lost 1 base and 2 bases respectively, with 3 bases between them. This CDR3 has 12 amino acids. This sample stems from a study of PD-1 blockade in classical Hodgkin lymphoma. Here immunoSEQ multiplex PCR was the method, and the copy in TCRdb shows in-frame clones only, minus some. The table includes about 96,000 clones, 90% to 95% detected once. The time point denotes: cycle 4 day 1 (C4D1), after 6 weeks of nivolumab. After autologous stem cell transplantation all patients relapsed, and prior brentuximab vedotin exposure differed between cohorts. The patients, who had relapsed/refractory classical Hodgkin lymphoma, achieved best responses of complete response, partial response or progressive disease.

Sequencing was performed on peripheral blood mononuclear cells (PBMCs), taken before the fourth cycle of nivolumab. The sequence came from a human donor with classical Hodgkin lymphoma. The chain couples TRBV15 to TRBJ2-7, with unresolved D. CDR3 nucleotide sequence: TGTGCCACCAGCAGAGGGACCTACGAGCAGTACTTC. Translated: CATSRGTYEQYF.